This T cell receptor (beta chain) was sequenced during a study of shared clonotypes between healthy human individuals. Study-wide findings and caveats: Clonotype sharing across several donors was observed for roughly 5% of naive CD4 clonotypes.

Germline V gives CDR1 SGDLS, CDR2 YYNGEE. Trimming removed 9 bases from V and 6 bases from J; junction bases left unmatched: 9. The CDR3 consists of 13 residues. Sequencing used immunoSEQ multiplex PCR; TCRdb keeps in-frame clones, though not all of them. The sample consists of roughly 2.5 million clones, more than 90% of them appearing once. As regards this clone: Its matching antigen is unknown.

It was into CD45RA+ naive and CD45RA-negative memory subsets that the CD4+ cells were split. The clonotype comes from a man between 18 and 35 years old in good health. The sample taken for sequencing was naive CD4+ T cells sorted from blood. Subset specified: CD45RA+ positively selected. This chain uses TRBV9 with TRBJ2-7; 10 nucleotides agree with TRBD2. The CDR3 nucleotides read TGTGCCACTAACCCTAGCGGGAGAGGCGAGCAGTACTTC. Protein sequence: CATNPSGRGEQYF.